These T cell receptor beta chains were read from a single sample in a study of T cell responses to AZD1222 COVID-19 vaccine. The assay was immunoSEQ multiplex PCR, and TCRdb's table has in-frame clones only and misses some. The sample has about 120,000 clones; more than 80% are singletons. The sequenced sample was peripheral blood, obtained 28 days after the second dose of the MenACWY control vaccine. Receptors were obtained from an adult who received the MenACWY meningococcal vaccine as a control. Both conserved end residues are part of each CDR3. A D gene is named only where the DNA matches it firmly. The size field is filled for only some rows; it gives once, few, many or a size class.

>NA|TRBJ1-1|TRBV18|NA
TGTGCCAGCTCACCAACCCAGGGAAACGGGAACACTGAAGCTTTCTTT
CASSPTQGNGNTEAFF
>TRBD2|TRBJ2-5|TRBV3-1/TRBV3-2|NA
TGTGCCAGCAGCCAAGTTCTAAGCGGGGGGGAGAACGTAAAGACCCAGTACTTC
CASSQVLSGGENVKTQYF
>NA|TRBJ2-7|TRBV19|NA
TGTGCCAGTAGCCCCGGACGGTACAGGAGCTCCTACGAGCAGTACTTC
CASSPGRYRSSYEQYF
>TRBD1|TRBJ2-3|TRBV29-1|NA
TGCAGCGCCCAAAGGGGACAGGGGGTATCTAGCACAGATACGCAGTATTTT
CSAQRGQGVSSTDTQYF
>NA|TRBJ2-7|TRBV5-4|NA
TGTGCCAGCAGCTTGGCCGGCGCCAACTACGAGCAGTACTTC
CASSLAGANYEQYF
>NA|TRBJ1-4|TRBV19|NA
TGTGCCAGTCATACACGGGGTAATGAAAAACTGTTTTTT
CASHTRGNEKLFF
>TRBD1|TRBJ1-1|TRBV7-9|once
TGTGCCAGCAGCGGGACAGGGTTAAAGACTGAAGCTTTCTTT
CASSGTGLKTEAFF
>NA|TRBJ1-5|TRBV19|few
TGTGCCAGTAGTATAGAGGGGCATAGCAATCAGCCCCAGCATTTT
CASSIEGHSNQPQHF
>TRBD2|TRBJ2-5|TRBV5-6|NA
TGTGCCAGCAGCCGGGTGGGAGGGCACCAAGAGACCCAGTACTTC
CASSRVGGHQETQYF
>TRBD1|TRBJ1-5|TRBV19|few
TGTGCCAGTAGTGCGGGACAGGGATACCAGCCCCAGCATTTT
CASSAGQGYQPQHF
>NA|TRBJ1-2|TRBV28|NA
TGTGCCAGCAGTTTAGAGGGATATGGGGGGATGAACTATGGCTACACCTTC
CASSLEGYGGMNYGYTF
>TRBD2|TRBJ2-1|TRBV28|NA
TGTGCCAGCAGTATTGGACTAGCGGGGGGGCCGGGTGAGCAGTTCTTC
CASSIGLAGGPGEQFF
>NA|TRBJ2-5|TRBV5-6|NA
TGTGCCAGCAGCTTGGGAGACAGACAAGAGACCCAGTACTTC
CASSLGDRQETQYF
>TRBD1|TRBJ1-4|TRBV6-5|NA
TGTGCCAGCAGTTACCTCGGGACAGGGCACAGGGAAAAACTGTTTTTT
CASSYLGTGHREKLFF
>TRBD2|TRBJ2-7|TRBV5-6|NA
TGTGCCAGCAGCTTGACTAGCGGGCCGCCAGGGCTCGAGTACTTC
CASSLTSGPPGLEYF
>TRBD1|TRBJ2-5|TRBV28|NA
TGTGCCAGCGGGCAGGGGGTAGAGACCCAGTACTTC
CASGQGVETQYF
>TRBD1|TRBJ1-1|TRBV5-1|once
TGCGCCAGCAGCTTGCGGACAGGGGGGCGCGAGAACACTGAAGCTTTCTTT
CASSLRTGGRENTEAFF
>NA|TRBJ1-1|TRBV7-9|NA
TGTGCCAGCAGCTTAGTAGAGGTGTGGACTGAAGCTTTCTTT
CASSLVEVWTEAFF
>NA|TRBJ1-5|TRBV28|NA
TGTGCCAGCAGACCATCCAATCAGCCCCAGCATTTT
CASRPSNQPQHF
>TRBD2|TRBJ2-3|TRBV7-2|NA
TGTGCCAGCAGCCCCGAGAGAGACGCGGGGGAAGATACGCAGTATTTT
CASSPERDAGEDTQYF
>TRBD2|TRBJ2-3|TRBV4-2|NA
TGTGCCAGCAGCCAAGATCGGGGCGGGGGGGCCGCAGATACGCAGTATTTT
CASSQDRGGGAADTQYF
>TRBD1|TRBJ1-4|TRBV5-1|NA
TGCGCCAGCAGCCGGGTCGGGACAGTGAATGAAAAACTGTTTTTT
CASSRVGTVNEKLFF
>NA|TRBJ1-3|TRBV28|NA
TGTGCCAGCAGCCTATCTTACGCAGGGGCTGGAAACACCATATATTTT
CASSLSYAGAGNTIYF
>NA|TRBJ2-5|TRBV14|NA
TGTGCCAGCAGCCAAGCCCTCGTGCACCTCCAAGAGACCCAGTACTTC
CASSQALVHLQETQYF
>NA|TRBJ2-2|TRBV11-2|NA
TGTGCCAGCAGCCCCATGAGGGGCACCGGGGAGCTGTTTTTT
CASSPMRGTGELFF
>NA|TRBJ2-2|TRBV15|NA
TGTGCCACCAGCACCGGGGACTCGAACACCGGGGAGCTGTTTTTT
CATSTGDSNTGELFF
>NA|TRBJ1-4|TRBV29-1|NA
TGCAGCGCCAGTGGGGACCGGACAGAGTATGAAAAACTGTTTTTT
CSASGDRTEYEKLFF
>NA|TRBJ2-7|TRBV11-2|NA
TGTGCCAGCAGCTTATGGAGCTCCTACGAGCAGTACTTC
CASSLWSSYEQYF
>TRBD2|TRBJ2-5|TRBV7-3|NA
TGTGCCAGCAGCTTATTGGGAAGGAGGACTAGCGGGCTATCTCAAGAGACCCAGTACTTC
CASSLLGRRTSGLSQETQYF
>NA|TRBJ2-3|TRBV15|NA
TGTGCCACCAGCAGAGGAACGGGATCCCGGACAGATACGCAGTATTTT
CATSRGTGSRTDTQYF